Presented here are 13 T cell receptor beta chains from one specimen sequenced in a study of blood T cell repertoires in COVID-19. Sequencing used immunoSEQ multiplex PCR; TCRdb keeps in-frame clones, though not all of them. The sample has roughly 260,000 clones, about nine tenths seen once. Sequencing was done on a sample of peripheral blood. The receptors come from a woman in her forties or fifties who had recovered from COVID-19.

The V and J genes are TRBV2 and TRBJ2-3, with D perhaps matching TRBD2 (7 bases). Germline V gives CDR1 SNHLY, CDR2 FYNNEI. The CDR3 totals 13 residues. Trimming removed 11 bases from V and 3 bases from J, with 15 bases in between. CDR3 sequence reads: CALSEGGTDTQYF. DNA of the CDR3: TGTGCCCTCTCAGAGGGGGGGACAGATACGCAGTATTTT.

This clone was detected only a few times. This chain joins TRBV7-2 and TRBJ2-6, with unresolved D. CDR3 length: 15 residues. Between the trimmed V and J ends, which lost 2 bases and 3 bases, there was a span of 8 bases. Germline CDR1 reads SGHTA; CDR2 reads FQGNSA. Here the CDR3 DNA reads TGTGCCAGCAGCTTAAACAATCATGGGGCCAACGTCCTGACTTTC. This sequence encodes CASSLNNHGANVLTF.

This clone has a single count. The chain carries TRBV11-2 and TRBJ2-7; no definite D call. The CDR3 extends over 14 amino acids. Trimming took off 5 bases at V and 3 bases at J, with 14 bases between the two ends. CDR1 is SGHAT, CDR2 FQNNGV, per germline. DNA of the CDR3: TGTGCCAGCAGCCCGTACCTTGGCGGCTACGAGCAGTACTTC. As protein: CASSPYLGGYEQYF.

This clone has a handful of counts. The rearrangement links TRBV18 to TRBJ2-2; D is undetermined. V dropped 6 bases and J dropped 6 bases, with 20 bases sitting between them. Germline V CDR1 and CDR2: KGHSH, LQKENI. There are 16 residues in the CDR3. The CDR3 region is CASSLTSVAPAGELFF. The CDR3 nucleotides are TGTGCCAGCTCCTTAACGTCAGTCGCCCCCGCCGGGGAGCTGTTTTTT.

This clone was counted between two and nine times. The CDR3, as DNA: TGTGCCAGCAGCAACCAGCTAGCCGGGACAGGGGTTTCGGGAAACTATGGCTACACCTTC. Its protein product is CASSNQLAGTGVSGNYGYTF. The chain combines TRBV9 with TRBJ1-2, with 10 bases fitting TRBD1. The germline gives CDR1 SGDLS, CDR2 YYNGEE. Trimming took 4 bases from V and 2 from J; bases not matched to a gene: 20. The CDR3 sequence is 20 residues long. Based on the CDR3 plus reference TRBV9 and TRBJ1-2, the full variable domain is DSGVTQTPKHLITATGQRVTLRCSPRSGDLSVYWYQQSLDQGLQFLIQYYNGEERAKGNILERFSAQQFPDLHSELNLSSLELGDSALYFCASSNQLAGTGVSGNYGYTFGSGTRLTVV.

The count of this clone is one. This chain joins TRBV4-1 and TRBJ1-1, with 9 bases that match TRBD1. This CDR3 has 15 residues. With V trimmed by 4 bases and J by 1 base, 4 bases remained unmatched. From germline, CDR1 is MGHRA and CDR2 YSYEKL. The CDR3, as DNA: TGCGCCAGCAGCCCCCTGGACAGGGGGAACACTGAAGCTTTCTTT. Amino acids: CASSPLDRGNTEAFF.

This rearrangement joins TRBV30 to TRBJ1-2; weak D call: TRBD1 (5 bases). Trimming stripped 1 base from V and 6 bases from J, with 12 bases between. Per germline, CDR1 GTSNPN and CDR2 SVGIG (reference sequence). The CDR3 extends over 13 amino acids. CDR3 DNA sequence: TGTGCCTGGAGTGGGGGCAGGTTTGATGGCTACACCTTC. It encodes CAWSGGRFDGYTF.

The CDR3 bases are TGTGCCAGCAGCTTAGGGCCCTCTGGAAACACCATATATTTT. The encoded protein is CASSLGPSGNTIYF. The chain is built from TRBV11-2 and TRBJ1-3; no clear D gene. The CDR3 extends over 14 amino acids. In germline, CDR1 is SGHAT, CDR2 FQNNGV. V was shortened by 1 base and J by 0 bases, with 4 bases between the two germline ends.

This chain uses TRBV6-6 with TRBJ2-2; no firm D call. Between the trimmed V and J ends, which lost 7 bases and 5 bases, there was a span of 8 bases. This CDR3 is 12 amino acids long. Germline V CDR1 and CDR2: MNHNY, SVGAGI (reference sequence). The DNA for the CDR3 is TGTGCCAGCACTCTAGAAACCGGGGAGCTGTTTTTT. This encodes CASTLETGELFF.

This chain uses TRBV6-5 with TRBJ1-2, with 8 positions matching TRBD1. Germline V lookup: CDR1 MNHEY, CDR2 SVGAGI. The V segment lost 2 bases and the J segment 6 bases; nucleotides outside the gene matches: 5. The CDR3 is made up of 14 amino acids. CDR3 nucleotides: TGTGCCAGCAGTTACACCGGGACAGGAAATGGCTACACCTTC. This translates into CASSYTGTGNGYTF.

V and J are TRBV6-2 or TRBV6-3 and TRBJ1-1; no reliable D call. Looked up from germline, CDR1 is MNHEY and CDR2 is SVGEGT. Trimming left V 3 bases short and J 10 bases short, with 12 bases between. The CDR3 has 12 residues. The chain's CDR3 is CASSYASGGAFF. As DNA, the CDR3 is TGTGCCAGCAGTTATGCGAGTGGAGGAGCTTTCTTT.

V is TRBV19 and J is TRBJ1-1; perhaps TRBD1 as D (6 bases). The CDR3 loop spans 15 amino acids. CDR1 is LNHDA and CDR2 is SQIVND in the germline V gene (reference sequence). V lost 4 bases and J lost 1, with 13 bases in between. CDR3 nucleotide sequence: TGTGCCAGTAGTAACTTAGACAGGAGGAACACTGAAGCTTTCTTT. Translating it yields CASSNLDRRNTEAFF.

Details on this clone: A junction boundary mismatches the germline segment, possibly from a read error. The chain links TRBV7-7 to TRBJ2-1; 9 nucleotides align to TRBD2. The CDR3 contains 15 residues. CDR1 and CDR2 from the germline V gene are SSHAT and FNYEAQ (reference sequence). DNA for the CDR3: TGTGCTAGCAGCCACCGTAGCGGGAGTTTGAATGAGCAGTTCTTC. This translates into CASSHRSGSLNEQFF.